The 22 T cell receptor beta chains below were found in one sample sequenced in a study of monozygotic twins with inflammatory bowel disease. With the 5' RACE reads reprocessed, TCRdb shows one record per CDR3 protein and no DNA. The table counts 150,000 to 200,000 distinct CDR3 sequences; around 2.8% lies in the top ten. What was sequenced was blood. These receptors originate from a human donor with ulcerative colitis or Crohn's disease, or a healthy co-twin of an affected twin (not recorded which).

The rearrangement joins TRBV20-1 to TRBJ2-1; TCRdb indicates TRBD1, and absent DNA this call remains unverified. Germline CDR1 reads DFQATT; CDR2 reads SNEGSKA (reference sequence). CDR3 size: 14 residues. The chain's CDR3 is CSASVPVDYNEQFF.

The chain recombines TRBV25-1 with TRBJ2-4. Germline V gene data show CDR1 as MGHDK and CDR2 as SYGVNS. This CDR3 comprises 15 residues. The CDR3 region is CASSEYRGWKNIQYF. The whole variable domain, filled in from reference TRBV25-1 and TRBJ2-4, reads EADIYQTPRYLVIGTGKKITLECSQTMGHDKMYWYQQDPGMELHLIHYSYGVNSTEKGDLSSESTVSRIRTEHFPLTLESARPSHTSQYLCASSEYRGWKNIQYFGAGTRLSVL.

The V call is TRBV12-3 or TRBV12-4, the J call TRBJ2-2; TCRdb gives TRBD1 as the D gene, but with no DNA this cannot be confirmed. The CDR3 consists of 15 residues. CDR3 in amino acids: CASSGQGLNTGELFF.

This chain joins TRBV14 and TRBJ2-1; as DNA is missing, the TRBD2 call by TCRdb cannot be tested. This CDR3 region has 15 residues. Germline-derived CDR1 and CDR2 are SGHDN and FVKESK. The CDR3 loop reads CASSLGLAGGPKQFF.

The chain carries TRBV28 and TRBJ2-4. Germline CDR1 and CDR2: MDHEN and SYDVKM. The CDR3 spans 16 residues. CDR3 loop: CASSLTWGLAKNIQYF.

The V gene is TRBV7-6, the J gene TRBJ2-1; the TCRdb D gene call, TRBD2, has no DNA to confirm it. The CDR3 has 19 amino acids. Germline V CDR1 and CDR2: SGHVS, FNYEAQ. The CDR3 reads CASSLGGGLGLAATNEQFF.

The chain combines TRBV21-1 with TRBJ2-5; lacking DNA, the TRBD1 call made by TCRdb goes unchecked. TRBV21-1 is tagged as a pseudogene. The CDR3 loop spans 16 amino acids. This CDR3 reads CASSKGFHREQETQYF.

The V call is TRBV5-1, the J call TRBJ2-2; the TCRdb call, TRBD1, lacks DNA for checking. CDR1 SGHRS and CDR2 YFSETQ come from the germline V gene. This CDR3 contains 15 residues. The CDR3 region is CASSPSGQTTGELFF.

The J gene is TRBJ2-7, the V gene TRBV6-1; TCRdb lists TRBD2, though no DNA is available to test this call. There are 14 residues in the CDR3. Per germline, CDR1 MNHNS and CDR2 SASEGT. The CDR3 protein is CATTPGTSAYEQYF.

The J gene is TRBJ2-7, the V gene TRBV6-2 or TRBV6-3; TCRdb's D call, TRBD2, is unchecked because there is no DNA. There are 13 residues in the CDR3. Germline V gene lookup returns CDR1 MNHEY and CDR2 SVGEGT. CDR3 residues: CASDDGITYEQYF.

V usage is TRBV6-6 and J usage is TRBJ1-4. Per the germline V gene, CDR1 is MNHNY and CDR2 is SVGAGI (reference sequence). This CDR3 spans 14 amino acids. Here the CDR3 reads CASSYGGSNEKLFF.

This sequence joins TRBV28 and TRBJ2-6. The CDR3 consists of 14 residues. Germline CDR1 reads MDHEN; CDR2 reads SYDVKM. The CDR3 sequence is CASSLMYRANVLTF.

The chain recombines TRBV24-1 with TRBJ2-1; checking the TCRdb D call of TRBD2 is not possible without DNA. Germline CDR1 reads KGHDR; CDR2 reads SFDVKD. There are 17 residues in the CDR3. The chain's CDR3 is CATSDPQTSLKTNEQFF.

This chain joins TRBV10-3 and TRBJ2-2; TCRdb designates TRBD1, a call that cannot be tested without DNA. CDR3 length: 14 residues. Germline V gene data show CDR1 as ENHRY and CDR2 as SYGVKD. This CDR3 reads CAISELGAGGELFF.

The V call is TRBV5-1, the J call TRBJ2-5; TCRdb designates TRBD2, a call that cannot be tested without DNA. The CDR3 runs to 17 residues. Germline values: CDR1 SGHRS, CDR2 YFSETQ. The CDR3 is CASSFGLAGDLQETQYF.

The J gene is TRBJ2-3, the V gene TRBV7-9; lacking DNA, the TRBD2 call made by TCRdb goes unchecked. CDR1 is SEHNR, CDR2 FQNEAQ, per germline (reference sequence). This CDR3 region has 16 residues. CDR3 sequence reads: CASSLGPSEGADTQYF.

The chain employs TRBV5-1 and TRBJ2-7; checking the TCRdb D call of TRBD1 is not possible without DNA. CDR3 length equals 14 residues. The germline V gene encodes CDR1 SGHRS and CDR2 YFSETQ. The CDR3 reads CASSLEIRGDEQYF.

The chain carries TRBV9 and TRBJ2-7; TCRdb gives TRBD1 as the D gene, but with no DNA this cannot be confirmed. The CDR3 runs to 13 residues. Germline V CDR1 and CDR2: SGDLS, YYNGEE. This CDR3 reads CASSVGGTYEQYF.

The chain employs TRBV29-1 and TRBJ1-4; TCRdb's D gene call, TRBD1, goes unchecked for lack of DNA. CDR3 length: 13 amino acids. Looked up from germline, CDR1 is SQVTM and CDR2 is ANQGSEA. CDR3 in amino acids: CSGGGQGSEKLFF.

The J gene is TRBJ2-5, the V gene TRBV6-2 or TRBV6-3; the D call of TRBD2 rests on TCRdb alone, since no DNA is present to check it. The V gene's germline CDR1 is MNHEY and CDR2 SVGEGT. The CDR3 totals 14 residues. The CDR3 loop reads CASRGGEYQETQYF.

The chain recombines TRBV6-6 with TRBJ1-6. CDR1 is MNHNY and CDR2 is SVGAGI in the germline V gene (reference sequence). CDR3 size: 14 residues. This chain's CDR3 is CASSIGSYNSPLHF.

V and J are TRBV6-2 or TRBV6-3 and TRBJ2-1; TCRdb names TRBD2, which stays unverified in the absence of DNA. Per germline, CDR1 MNHEY and CDR2 SVGEGT. CDR3 length equals 17 residues. CDR3 region: CASSRWIGPSVYNEQFF.